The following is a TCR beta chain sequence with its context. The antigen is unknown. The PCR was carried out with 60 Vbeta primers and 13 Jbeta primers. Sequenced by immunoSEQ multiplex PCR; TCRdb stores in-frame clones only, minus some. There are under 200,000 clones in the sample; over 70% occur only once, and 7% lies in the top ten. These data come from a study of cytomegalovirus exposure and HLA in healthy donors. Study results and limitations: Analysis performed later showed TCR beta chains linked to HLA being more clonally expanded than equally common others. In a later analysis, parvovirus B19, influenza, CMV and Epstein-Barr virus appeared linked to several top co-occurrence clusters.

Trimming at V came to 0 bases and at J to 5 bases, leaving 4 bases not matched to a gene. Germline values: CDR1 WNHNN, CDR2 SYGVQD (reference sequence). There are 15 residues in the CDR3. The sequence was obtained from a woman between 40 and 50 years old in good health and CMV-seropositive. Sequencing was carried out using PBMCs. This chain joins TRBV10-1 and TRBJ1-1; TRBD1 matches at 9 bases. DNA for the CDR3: TGCGCCAGCAGTGAGTCGATTGGGACAGGGACTGAAGCTTTCTTT. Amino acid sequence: CASSESIGTGTEAFF.